This T cell receptor beta chain is from a study of T cell clonotyping in hematopoietic cell transplantation. Whole-study results and caveats: Recipient TCR diversity dropped after transplant; expanded clonotypes rose from day 30 to 180.

TCRdb keeps only in-frame clones here, not all; method: immunoSEQ multiplex PCR. The table records about 29,000 clones, about 93% of them present only once. About this clone itself: The antigen remains unidentified.

This receptor was obtained from a female patient aged 50-59 years who had an allogeneic stem cell transplant from a related donor, so the T cells may come from the graft donor. Some clones in this sample may be carry-over from other donors' samples. The sample in question was PBMCs, obtained 100 days after allogeneic stem cell transplant.

The CDR3 loop reads CAWSSYFTGELFF. CDR3 bases: TGTGCCTGGAGTTCCTATTTCACCGGGGAGCTGTTTTTT. The chain couples TRBV30 to TRBJ2-2; D unresolved. The CDR3 consists of 13 residues. Trimming shortened V by 2 bases and J by 4 bases, and 8 bases separated the two germline ends. Germline CDR1 and CDR2: GTSNPN and SVGIG (reference sequence). The full variable domain, in which reference TRBV30 and TRBJ2-2 provide the parts outside the CDR3, is SQTIHQWPATLVQPVGSPLSLECTVEGTSNPNLYWYRQAAGRGLQLLFYSVGIGQISSEVPQNLSASRPQDRQFILSSKKLLLSDSGFYLCAWSSYFTGELFFGEGSRLTVL.